This T cell receptor (beta chain) was retrieved from a study of blood T cells in healthy people across ages. This clonotype was recorded a few times. The antigen remains unidentified. Germline values: CDR1 LGHNA, CDR2 YSLEER. The CDR3 covers 19 residues. Trimming stripped 3 bases from V and 3 bases from J, with 21 bases between. General study points: Unsorted PBMC material precluded a definitive naive versus antigen-experienced comparison. TCR beta diversity was tightly associated with the proportion of naive T cells. Estimates drawn from one million T cells were deemed to understate diversity.

A second roughly 6 to 12 cycle PCR used barcoded and J-beta primers. TCRdb reprocessed the 5' RACE reads with MiXCR, giving one entry per CDR3 protein. The sample yields about 1.8 million distinct CDR3 sequences, 49% seen once. The specimen sequenced was blood. The rearrangement uses TRBV4-3 and TRBJ2-6; D possibly corresponds to TRBD2 (6 bases). The source is a woman in her forties in good health. The CDR3 region has the DNA TGCGCCAGCAGCCATGACCGACTAGGGCCCGGTGGTGGGGCCAACGTCCTGACTTTC. The encoded protein is CASSHDRLGPGGGANVLTF.